This TCR beta chain was identified in a study of radiation and T cells in renal cell carcinoma. With respect to this clone: As yet, its antigen is unknown.

The study, taken as a whole, reports: Irradiated tumors had higher TCR clonality than control tumors. In blood, top tumor clones expanded by 2 weeks, shrinking by 4.

The treatment is: 15 Gy SBRT to primary tumor, nephrectomy 4 weeks later. The repertoire was sequenced with immunoSEQ multiplex PCR; TCRdb's copy has only in-frame clones and lacks some. The sample has around 15,000 clones, about half seen once; the top ten hold 40%. The V gene lost 4 bases and the J gene lost 0 bases, with 13 bases spanning the gap. The germline V gene encodes CDR1 GTSNPN and CDR2 SVGIG (reference sequence). CDR3 size: 15 residues. The sample was tumor tissue, taken from a patient whose treatment included radiotherapy and nephrectomy. The sequence derives from a woman in her sixties or seventies with renal cell carcinoma. V usage is TRBV30 and J usage is TRBJ1-3; D ambiguous. The CDR3, as DNA: TGTGCCTGGAAGGACTGTGGGGACTCTGGAAACACCATATATTTT. Amino acids: CAWKDCGDSGNTIYF.